This TCR beta chain was obtained from a study of metastatic and nonmetastatic thyroid tumors. Study-wide background: Comparison of repertoires was carried out across blood and tumor or nodule tissue from malignant and benign thyroid patients.

In the authors' workflow: A classifier of distant metastasis in papillary thyroid cancer was built from CDR3 differences (across clinicopathological groups). Through MiXCR, TCRdb re-clonotyped the PCR reads. TCRdb's processing, not the study's, gives the V and J calls here. The table records about 9,400 clones, 25% to 40% of them present only once. This clone was observed a few times. The antigen is unknown. V gave up 4 bases and J gave up 3 bases; unmatched junction bases: 12. CDR1 is LGHDT, CDR2 YNNKEL, per germline (reference sequence). The CDR3 is 19 amino acids. Study results and caveats: Significantly greater TCR beta diversity was reportedly found in malignant thyroid tumors than in benign nodules (in blood and tumor).

Thyroid surgery was performed in patients who had received no treatment beforehand. The source material was adjacent normal tissue. The TCR originated in a female donor with papillary thyroid cancer or a benign thyroid nodule (not recorded which). Some clones in this sample may be carry-over from other donors' samples. The V and J genes are TRBV3-1 and TRBJ2-2; 12 bases align to TRBD2. The CDR3 region is CASSPPGLAGISYTGELFF. The DNA of the CDR3 is TGTGCCAGCAGCCCGCCCGGACTAGCGGGAATTTCTTACACCGGGGAGCTGTTTTTT. The whole variable domain, remainder taken from reference TRBV3-1 and TRBJ2-2, is DTAVSQTPKYLVTQMGNDKSIKCEQNLGHDTMYWYKQDSKKFLKIMFSYNNKELIINETVPNRFSPKSPDKAHLNLHINSLELGDSAVYFCASSPPGLAGISYTGELFFGEGSRLTVL.